The 27 T cell receptor beta chains presented below share a single source sample, sequenced in a study of blood T cell repertoires in COVID-19. Some clones are missing from TCRdb's copy, which holds only in-frame ones; the method was immunoSEQ multiplex PCR. The sample includes 190,000 or so clones, under 90% of them seen just once. Sequencing was carried out using peripheral blood. Receptors originate from a man aged 40-55 years with acute or convalescent COVID-19.

CDR3 sequence: CASSLSGQGREKLFF. DNA for the CDR3: TGTGCCAGCAGCCTCAGCGGACAGGGCAGGGAAAAACTGTTTTTT. The chain links TRBV7-2 to TRBJ1-4, with 8 bases that match TRBD1. J lost 8 bases, V lost 5 bases, and 10 bases had no gene match. Germline CDR1 reads SGHTA; CDR2 reads FQGNSA. This CDR3 is built from 15 residues. Combining the CDR3 with reference TRBV7-2 and TRBJ1-4 gives the whole variable domain GAGVSQSPSNKVTEKGKDVELRCDPISGHTALYWYRQSLGQGLEFLIYFQGNSAPDKSGLPSDRFSAERTGGSVSTLTIQRTQQEDSAVYLCASSLSGQGREKLFFGSGTQLSVL.

This rearrangement joins TRBV7-2 to TRBJ2-2; a possible D gene is TRBD2 (6 bases). Germline V gives CDR1 SGHTA, CDR2 FQGNSA. V lost 3 bases and J 3 bases, leaving 20 bases between the germline ends. The CDR3 runs 18 residues. The CDR3 coding sequence is TGTGCCAGCAGCTTGGACCCCCCATCGAGCGGGCACACCGGGGAGCTGTTTTTT. The encoded protein is CASSLDPPSSGHTGELFF.

J is TRBJ2-5 and V is TRBV10-3; 9 nucleotides match TRBD2. CDR3 size: 19 residues. Trimming at V came to 5 bases and at J to 1 base, leaving 17 bases not matched to a gene. Germline-derived CDR1 and CDR2 are ENHRY and SYGVKD. The CDR3 spells CAISTSGSHLMNLQETQYF. DNA for the CDR3: TGTGCCATCAGTACTAGCGGGTCGCACCTTATGAACCTCCAAGAGACCCAGTACTTC.

The J gene is TRBJ2-3, the V gene TRBV27; TRBD2 agrees at 8 bases. The CDR3 covers 16 residues. V gave up 0 bases and J gave up 5 bases; unmatched junction bases: 7. In germline, CDR1 is MNHEY, CDR2 SMNVEV (reference sequence). The CDR3 protein is CASSLSVGGAEDTQYF. The CDR3 DNA is TGTGCCAGCAGTTTATCAGTCGGGGGGGCGGAAGATACGCAGTATTTT.

The chain combines TRBV21-1 with TRBJ2-5; the table calls TRBD2, which could not be checked here. TRBV21-1 represents a pseudogene. This CDR3 comprises 14 residues. CDR3 nucleotide sequence: TGTGCCAGCAGCAAAGACTACGCCCAAGAGACCCAGTACTTC. This translates into CASSKDYAQETQYF.

The rearrangement joins TRBV12-3 or TRBV12-4 to TRBJ1-1, with a tentative D call TRBD1 (6 bases). There are 13 residues in the CDR3. V was cut by 5 bases and J by 1 base, with 8 bases left in between. The CDR3 region has the DNA TGTGCCAGCAGTGGGGGACAGAACACTGAAGCTTTCTTT. It yields the protein CASSGGQNTEAFF.

V gene TRBV7-8 combines with J gene TRBJ1-6; D gene unclear. CDR1 is SGHVS and CDR2 is FQNEAQ in the germline V gene. V was trimmed by 1 base and J by 0 bases, leaving 13 bases between them. CDR3 size: 18 residues. The CDR3 DNA reads TGTGCCAGCAGCTTAGATGGGCCTCTGAGCTCCTATAATTCACCCCTCCACTTT. Translating it yields CASSLDGPLSSYNSPLHF.

The gene calls are TRBV5-1 and TRBJ1-5; D is unresolved. Germline V gene sequence: CDR1 SGHRS, CDR2 YFSETQ. The CDR3 is 15 residues long. Trimming removed 1 base at V and 4 bases at J, with 12 bases between. The CDR3 region is CASSLFAGENQPQHF. The CDR3 coding sequence is TGCGCCAGCAGCTTGTTCGCAGGTGAAAATCAGCCCCAGCATTTT. Full variable domain (remainder filled in from reference TRBV5-1 and TRBJ1-5): KAGVTQTPRYLIKTRGQQVTLSCSPISGHRSVSWYQQTPGQGLQFLFEYFSETQRNKGNFPGRFSGRQFSNSRSEMNVSTLELGDSALYLCASSLFAGENQPQHFGDGTRLSIL.

CDR3 sequence: CASSLDPGRADAFF. For the CDR3, the DNA is TGCGCCAGCAGCTTGGATCCAGGGAGGGCGGATGCTTTCTTT. The V call is TRBV5-1, the J call TRBJ1-1, with D possibly matching TRBD1 (5 bases). V was trimmed by 0 bases and J by 11 bases, leaving 17 bases between them. Germline CDR1 reads SGHRS; CDR2 reads YFSETQ. The CDR3 has 14 amino acids. The full variable domain, its missing parts supplied by reference TRBV5-1 and TRBJ1-1, is KAGVTQTPRYLIKTRGQQVTLSCSPISGHRSVSWYQQTPGQGLQFLFEYFSETQRNKGNFPGRFSGRQFSNSRSEMNVSTLELGDSALYLCASSLDPGRADAFFGQGTRLTVV.

CDR3 sequence (DNA): TGCAGCGTTGAAGCGCCTGGCACGAAAAACATTCAGTACTTC. It yields the protein CSVEAPGTKNIQYF. The chain is built from TRBV29-1 and TRBJ2-4; D gene ambiguous. Per germline, CDR1 SQVTM and CDR2 ANQGSEA. This CDR3 region has 14 residues. V was shortened by 1 base and J by 4 bases, with 11 bases between the two germline ends.

The chain recombines TRBV7-2 with TRBJ2-3; D gene ambiguous. The CDR3 covers 15 residues. Germline loops: CDR1 SGHTA, CDR2 FQGNSA. Trimming pared 2 bases from V and 2 bases from J, leaving 11 bases between. The CDR3: CASSLRQAVTDTQYF. For the CDR3, the DNA is TGTGCCAGCAGCTTAAGACAAGCTGTCACAGATACGCAGTATTTT.

The chain is built from TRBV27 and TRBJ1-4; 11 bases match TRBD1. This CDR3 has 13 residues. V shed 6 bases, J shed 15 bases, and the junction held 9 bases outside the gene matches. From germline, CDR1 is MNHEY and CDR2 SMNVEV (reference sequence). The DNA of the CDR3 is TGTGCCAGCAGCACGGACAGGGGGCGCGAGGTGTTTTTT. This translates into CASSTDRGREVFF.

The rearrangement joins TRBV15 to TRBJ1-6, with D maybe TRBD1 (6 bases). CDR3 size: 15 residues. V lost 5 bases to trimming and J lost 5 bases, with 13 bases between them. Germline V gene lookup returns CDR1 LNHNV and CDR2 YYDKDF (reference sequence). The CDR3 protein is CATSQQGRDNSPLHF. CDR3 nucleotide sequence: TGTGCCACCAGCCAACAGGGTCGCGATAATTCACCCCTCCACTTT. The full variable domain, with the rest looked up from reference TRBV15 and TRBJ1-6, is DAMVIQNPRYQVTQFGKPVTLSCSQTLNHNVMYWYQQKSSQAPKLLFHYYDKDFNNEADTPDNFQSRRPNTSFCFLDIRSPGLGDTAMYLCATSQQGRDNSPLHFGNGTRLTVT.

The J gene is TRBJ2-5, the V gene TRBV10-3; 7 bases line up with TRBD1. V was clipped by 0 bases and J by 5 bases; unmatched bases: 6. The CDR3 loop spans 15 amino acids. Per germline, CDR1 ENHRY and CDR2 SYGVKD. The CDR3, as DNA: TGTGCCATCAGTGAGTCTAGGGGGCCCGGGGAGACCCAGTACTTC. Translation gives CAISESRGPGETQYF.

The chain employs TRBV28 and TRBJ2-7, with a weak D call TRBD1 (5 bases). Germline CDR1 reads MDHEN; CDR2 reads SYDVKM. Trimming stripped 6 bases from V and 6 bases from J, with 18 bases between. This CDR3 has 14 residues. CDR3 in amino acids: CASRVQGSWSEQYF. DNA for the CDR3: TGTGCCAGCAGGGTGCAGGGTAGTTGGAGCGAGCAGTACTTC.

This CDR3 reads CASSPKGVAKNIQYF. The CDR3 nucleotides are TGTGCCAGCAGCCCTAAGGGGGTAGCCAAAAACATTCAGTACTTC. This sequence joins TRBV13 and TRBJ2-4, with D perhaps TRBD1 (6 bases). The CDR3 loop spans 15 amino acids. Germline V gene sequence: CDR1 PRHDT, CDR2 FYEKMQ (reference sequence). With 5 bases removed from V and 0 bases from J, the gap between germline ends came to 11 bases. The variable domain in full, completed from reference TRBV13 and TRBJ2-4, reads AAGVIQSPRHLIKEKRETATLKCYPIPRHDTVYWYQQGPGQDPQFLISFYEKMQSDKGSIPDRFSAQQFSDYHSELNMSSLELGDSALYFCASSPKGVAKNIQYFGAGTRLSVL.

This clone was recorded a few times. As DNA, the CDR3 is TGTGCCTGGAGCAGGCAGGCGAGTGAAGCTTTCTTT. Amino acids: CAWSRQASEAFF. The genes are TRBV30 and TRBJ1-1, with no clear D. The CDR3 is 12 amino acids. V lost 3 bases to trimming and J lost 7 bases, with 12 bases between them. Germline values: CDR1 GTSNPN, CDR2 SVGIG (reference sequence).

The gene calls are TRBV28 and TRBJ2-5, with D possibly matching TRBD1 (6 bases). This CDR3 contains 14 residues. The germline V gene encodes CDR1 MDHEN and CDR2 SYDVKM. V dropped 6 bases and J dropped 1 base, with 12 bases sitting between them. In nucleotides, the CDR3 is TGTGCCAGCAGGAGTGGGACATCCCAAGAGACCCAGTACTTC. Protein product: CASRSGTSQETQYF.

The chain links TRBV4-1 to TRBJ2-5; unclear D gene. CDR1 is MGHRA, CDR2 YSYEKL, per germline. Trimming pared 0 bases from V and 4 bases from J, leaving 6 bases between. The CDR3 loop spans 13 amino acids. CDR3 nucleotide sequence: TGCGCCAGCAGCCAAGATCTCAGAGAGACCCAGTACTTC. Translated, it gives CASSQDLRETQYF.

J is TRBJ2-1 and V is TRBV27, with D unclear. Germline V CDR1 and CDR2: MNHEY, SMNVEV (reference sequence). The CDR3 consists of 13 residues. The V gene lost 8 bases and the J gene lost 8 bases, with 16 bases spanning the gap. CDR3 in DNA: TGTGCCAGCGTTTCAGGAAGAATGGATGAGCAGTTCTTC. As protein: CASVSGRMDEQFF.

This chain connects TRBV11-3 to TRBJ2-3, with TRBD2 matching 8 bases. Germline CDR1 SGHNT, CDR2 YENEEA. J was trimmed by 4 bases and V by 0 bases; bases with no gene match: 3. The CDR3 has 15 amino acids. The CDR3 DNA follows: TGTGCCAGCAGCTTAGACGGGGGGGCCTCAGATACGCAGTATTTT. Translation: CASSLDGGASDTQYF.

The chain couples TRBV27 to TRBJ1-1, with no clear D. V gave up 0 bases and J gave up 1 base, with 3 bases separating them. This CDR3 has 13 residues. The germline V gene has CDR1 MNHEY and CDR2 SMNVEV (reference sequence). The CDR3 protein is CASSLSANTEAFF. The CDR3 DNA reads TGTGCCAGCAGTTTATCGGCGAACACTGAAGCTTTCTTT.

The chain carries TRBV5-1 and TRBJ2-2; 8 nucleotides match TRBD2. CDR1 is SGHRS and CDR2 is YFSETQ in the germline V gene. V shed 0 bases, J shed 7 bases, and the junction held 5 bases outside the gene matches. The length of the CDR3 is 15 residues. The CDR3 DNA is TGCGCCAGCAGCTTGGAAGGGACTAGACACGGGGAGCTGTTTTTT. This codes for CASSLEGTRHGELFF.

The CDR3 loop reads CASSQAGFASYEQYF. The CDR3 DNA follows: TGTGCCAGCAGCCAAGCAGGGTTTGCCTCCTACGAGCAGTACTTC. The chain joins TRBV3-1 (or the pseudogene TRBV3-2) to TRBJ2-7; tentatively, D is TRBD1 (5 bases). Germline-derived CDR1 and CDR2 are LGHDT and YNNKEL (reference sequence). The V end lost 1 base, the J end lost 0 bases, and 10 bases lay between the germline ends. The CDR3 spans 15 residues.

CDR3 in DNA: TGTGCCAGCAGCCCGGGCGGGGGCCGGACTGAAGCTTTCTTT. It specifies CASSPGGGRTEAFF. V gene TRBV9 combines with J gene TRBJ1-1; D is possibly TRBD1 (6 bases). The V end lost 4 bases, the J end lost 5 bases, and 15 bases lay between the germline ends. The germline CDR1 and CDR2 sequences are SGDLS and YYNGEE. This CDR3 region has 14 residues.

The chain is built from TRBV20-1 and TRBJ2-7; perhaps TRBD2 as D (5 bases). V lost 3 bases to trimming and J lost 6 bases, with 15 bases between them. There are 13 residues in the CDR3. From germline, CDR1 is DFQATT and CDR2 SNEGSKA (reference sequence). CDR3 DNA: TGCAGTGCTAGTCGGCTAGCTATAGGCGAGCAGTACTTC. Translated, it gives CSASRLAIGEQYF.

This chain uses TRBV4-1 with TRBJ2-7; 7 positions match TRBD1. Germline lookup yields CDR1 MGHRA and CDR2 YSYEKL. V lost 3 bases and J lost 7; bases outside the gene matches: 15. There are 16 residues in the CDR3. CDR3 bases: TGCGCCAGCAGCCAGGAATTTCCGACAGGGCCACCGGAGCAGTACTTC. Amino acid sequence: CASSQEFPTGPPEQYF.